This TCR beta chain was identified during a study of cytomegalovirus exposure and HLA in healthy donors. With 60 Vbeta and 13 Jbeta primers, the PCR was carried out. Here immunoSEQ multiplex PCR was the method, and the copy in TCRdb shows in-frame clones only, minus some. The data contain just over 150,000 clones, roughly 84% of them singletons. Concerning this clone: The target antigen is unknown.

Study results and caveats: Analyses of presence/absence relied on an assumption of roughly uniform sequencing depth across donors. Within an earlier analysis, most TCR beta V segments proved productive either about 87% or about 30% of the time.

Sequencing was performed on PBMCs. The clonotype originates from a man in his forties or fifties in good health and CMV-seropositive.

The CDR3 here is CASSFRLAGAENEQFF. The DNA for the CDR3 is TGTGCCAGCAGCTTCCGACTAGCGGGGGCCGAAAATGAGCAGTTCTTC. This chain connects TRBV7-9 to TRBJ2-1; TRBD2 matches at 12 bases. Germline lookup yields CDR1 SEHNR and CDR2 FQNEAQ (reference sequence). V was pared by 3 bases and J by 7 bases, with 7 bases of the junction left unmatched. The CDR3 loop spans 16 amino acids.